The sequence of this T cell receptor beta chain was determined in a study of T cells after yellow fever vaccination. V was clipped by 0 bases and J by 6 bases; unmatched bases: 12. Looked up from germline, CDR1 is SGDLS and CDR2 is YYNGEE. The CDR3 sequence is 17 residues long. UMIs were added to TCR cDNA along with a universal primer site when it was made by 5'RACE template switching. Using its own MiXCR run on the 5' RACE reads, TCRdb lists one record per CDR3 protein. The sample consists of 620,000 or so distinct CDR3 sequences, roughly 17% of them appearing once. This chain links TRBV9 with TRBJ2-3, with TRBD2 matching over 8 bases. The TCR sequence derives from a man aged 18 to 29 who received the YFV17D yellow fever vaccine. The sample consisted of PBMCs, taken less than 6 days after the first yellow fever vaccination. CDR3 DNA: TGTGCCAGCAGCGTAGGGATAGCGGGGACCAACGGGGATACGCAGTATTTT. Protein: CASSVGIAGTNGDTQYF. Full variable domain (outside the CDR3, taken from reference TRBV9 and TRBJ2-3): DSGVTQTPKHLITATGQRVTLRCSPRSGDLSVYWYQQSLDQGLQFLIQYYNGEERAKGNILERFSAQQFPDLHSELNLSSLELGDSALYFCASSVGIAGTNGDTQYFGPGTRLTVL.